One and the same sample provided the 16 T cell receptor beta chains below, sequenced in a study of response to subunit inactivated influenza vaccine (dated by TCRdb to 2017 to 2018). The library was built by means of RT-PCR. For sequencing, an Illumina HiSeq 2500 was employed. TCRdb reprocessing: public reads trimmed at Q25 with fastp, clones called with MiXCR, in-frame beta chains kept. Here each entry gathers all rows of one CDR3 protein and keeps the most common genes and DNA. The sample has about 520,000 distinct CDR3 sequences on record, about 25% of them singletons. Approximately 2% of the sample rests with the top ten. The specimen was CD4+ T cells sorted from PBMCs, collected roughly 5 days after vaccination. These receptors were collected from a man aged 45-65 years who received an inactivated influenza vaccine. Donor details come from another sample of the same person, matched by shared clones.

This clonotype was found a few times. This chain uses TRBV24-1 with TRBJ2-3; 7 bases match TRBD1. Trimming removed 0 bases from V and 6 bases from J; junction bases left unmatched: 11. This CDR3 is built from 17 residues. CDR1 KGHDR and CDR2 SFDVKD come from the germline V gene. The CDR3 loop reads CATSDLGLGQRGDTQYF. The CDR3 DNA follows: TGTGCCACCAGTGATTTGGGCCTGGGACAGCGAGGGGATACGCAGTATTTT.

V is TRBV6-1 and J is TRBJ2-3, with D hard to call. The V end lost 0 bases, the J end lost 8 bases, and 9 bases lay between the germline ends. The CDR3 contains 13 residues. Germline CDR1 reads MNHNS; CDR2 reads SASEGT. The CDR3 nucleotides read TGTGCCAGCAGTGAAGCGTCCTTGGGTACGCAGTATTTT. Its protein product is CASSEASLGTQYF.

V and J are TRBV20-1 and TRBJ2-7, with D possibly being TRBD1 or TRBD2 (5 bases each). Germline V gene sequence: CDR1 DFQATT, CDR2 SNEGSKA (reference sequence). V lost 0 bases and J 2 bases, leaving 14 bases between the germline ends. The CDR3 totals 15 residues. The CDR3 loop reads CSARDEGRVTYEQYF. Written as DNA, the CDR3 is TGCAGTGCTAGAGATGAGGGGCGGGTCACCTACGAGCAGTACTTC.

The J gene is TRBJ2-7, the V gene TRBV11-2; 9 bases are shared with TRBD2. V was pared by 5 bases and J by 3 bases, with 8 bases of the junction left unmatched. Germline assignment: CDR1 SGHAT and CDR2 FQNNGV. The CDR3 loop spans 15 amino acids. DNA of the CDR3: TGTGCCAGCAGCACGCGACTAGCGGCACTCTACGAGCAGTACTTC. It yields the protein CASSTRLAALYEQYF.

This clonotype showed up just a few times. The CDR3 nucleotides are TGTGCCAGCTCACCATCGCGGGGACAGCTCTTTTCGGGGACCCAGTACTTC. This sequence encodes CASSPSRGQLFSGTQYF. V is TRBV18 and J is TRBJ2-5; possible D gene TRBD1, 7 bases. The CDR3 totals 17 residues. V lost 2 bases and J lost 7, with 23 bases in between. CDR1 KGHSH and CDR2 LQKENI come from the germline V gene.

The genes are TRBV5-1 and TRBJ2-1; D is possibly TRBD1 (6 bases). The V gene lost 0 bases and the J gene lost 6 bases, with 10 bases spanning the gap. Germline V gene sequence: CDR1 SGHRS, CDR2 YFSETQ. CDR3 length: 14 residues. The CDR3, as DNA: TGCGCCAGCAGCTTGGCCCGAGGGGGCAATGAGCAGTTCTTC. This translates into CASSLARGGNEQFF.

In its sample, this clonotype was seen a few times. The chain has TRBV7-7 and TRBJ2-3; D is perhaps TRBD1 (5 bases). This CDR3 has 15 amino acids. Trimming cost V 3 bases and J 2 bases, with 12 bases left between them. From germline, CDR1 is SSHAT and CDR2 FNYEAQ (reference sequence). The CDR3 reads CASSLGQRNTDTQYF. In DNA, the CDR3 is TGTGCCAGCAGCTTGGGGCAACGGAACACAGATACGCAGTATTTT.

The genes are TRBV6-4 and TRBJ2-2; D unresolved. Trimming removed 8 bases at V and 3 bases at J, with 13 bases between. This CDR3 has 14 residues. Germline CDR1 and CDR2: MRHNA and SNTAGT. In DNA, the CDR3 is TGTGCCAGCCGGCCCCAACATGACACCGGGGAGCTGTTTTTT. It codes for CASRPQHDTGELFF.

This clonotype appeared many times. The CDR3 DNA is TGCGCCAGCAGTCCCGGGACAGGGGTATACTATGGCTACACCTTC. Its protein is CASSPGTGVYYGYTF. The chain combines TRBV5-1 with TRBJ1-2, with 10 bases aligning to TRBD1. Germline values: CDR1 SGHRS, CDR2 YFSETQ. J was trimmed by 3 bases and V by 5 bases; bases with no gene match: 7. There are 15 residues in the CDR3.

Ten or more counts support this clonotype. The chain joins TRBV7-2 to TRBJ2-7; 7 positions agree with TRBD2. The length of the CDR3 is 13 residues. The ends lost 5 bases at V and 4 bases at J; junction bases unmatched: 5. Germline CDR1 and CDR2: SGHTA and FQGNSA. The CDR3: CASSPSGDYEQYF. CDR3 bases: TGTGCCAGCAGCCCCAGCGGGGATTACGAGCAGTACTTC.

This clonotype was counted between two and nine times. The chain combines TRBV10-3 with TRBJ2-5; D is possibly TRBD1 (5 bases). V was pared by 2 bases and J by 1 base, with 17 bases between. CDR3 length: 17 residues. The germline CDR1 and CDR2 sequences are ENHRY and SYGVKD. The CDR3 protein is CAISEPQGPTGQETQYF. CDR3 coding DNA: TGTGCCATCAGTGAGCCTCAGGGTCCGACCGGCCAAGAGACCCAGTACTTC.

The CDR3, as DNA: TGTGCCAGCAGACCGAGCCCCGACGGGGCAGGTGGCTACACCTTC. Its translation is CASRPSPDGAGGYTF. The J gene is TRBJ1-2, the V gene TRBV7-9; tentatively, D is TRBD1 (5 bases). CDR3 size: 15 residues. Trimming cost V 6 bases and J 7 bases, with 21 bases left between them. CDR1 SEHNR and CDR2 FQNEAQ come from the germline V gene (reference sequence). The full variable domain, with the rest looked up from reference TRBV7-9 and TRBJ1-2, is DTGVSQNPRHKITKRGQNVTFRCDPISEHNRLYWYRQTLGQGPEFLTYFQNEAQLEKSRLLSDRFSAERPKGSFSTLEIQRTEQGDSAMYLCASRPSPDGAGGYTFGSGTRLTVV.

Note on this clonotype: The junction does not match germline at one end; this may be a read error. The V and J genes are TRBV10-2 and TRBJ1-6, with D perhaps TRBD1 (6 bases). This CDR3 is built from 13 residues. Per the germline V gene, CDR1 is WSHSY and CDR2 is SAAADI. The CDR3 region has the DNA TGCGCCAGCAGTGCAGGGGCAGCAATCCAAAAGGGCTTT. Residues: CASSAGAAIQKGF.

This chain uses TRBV3-1 with TRBJ2-1, with a tentative D call TRBD1 (6 bases). Germline V CDR1 and CDR2: LGHDT, YNNKEL (reference sequence). Trimming left V 1 base short and J 10 bases short, with 14 bases between. The CDR3 spans 14 residues. The CDR3 coding sequence is TGTGCCAGCAGCCAAGGCATGGACAGAGCCGAGCAGTTCTTC. It translates to CASSQGMDRAEQFF.

The gene calls are TRBV5-1 and TRBJ1-1; D unresolved. V lost 2 bases, J lost 3 bases, and 14 bases lay in between. Germline assignment: CDR1 SGHRS and CDR2 YFSETQ. The CDR3 consists of 15 residues. CDR3 loop: CASSLSPPPYTEAFF. CDR3 DNA sequence: TGCGCCAGCAGCTTATCCCCTCCCCCCTACACTGAAGCTTTCTTT.

This clonotype was detected a few times. The chain combines TRBV20-1 with TRBJ1-1; D gene uncertain. V shed 5 bases and J shed 4 bases, with 8 bases lying between them. Germline CDR1 is DFQATT and CDR2 is SNEGSKA (reference sequence). The CDR3 contains 11 residues. CDR3: CSAAYFTEAFF. DNA of the CDR3: TGCAGTGCTGCCTATTTCACTGAAGCTTTCTTT.